Sequencing of this T cell receptor (beta chain) was carried out in a study of read filtering for tumor transcriptome and immune sequencing (dated by TCRdb to about 2020). As for the study more broadly: The cohort consisted of approximately 16 male and approximately 14 female patients, with a mean age of roughly 70 years and an age range of about 47 to 85. Using the same bone marrow samples, the study compared TCR repertoires obtained by targeted immune repertoire sequencing with those obtained by bulk whole-transcriptome sequencing. As a main aim, a read-filtering strategy for immune repertoire data was addressed, with the specific question being whether clonotypes supported by a single read should be removed. After DNase treatment, whole-transcriptome libraries were prepared with the TruSeq RNA Access Library Prep Kit. Per sample, about 4.05 to 11 million TCR-region mapped reads were obtained with IR-seq, compared with only roughly 75 to 1,400 with RNA-seq. By revised international staging, roughly eight patients were R-ISS I, 16 were R-ISS II and 7 were R-ISS III.

Paper-wide results and their limitations: Single-read clonotypes made up about 81.9% of clonotypes but approximately 3.5% of total reads in IR-seq, and approximately 73% of clonotypes and approximately 45% of reads in RNA-seq. Rather than purified T cells, the sorted CD138-negative fraction was a mixed bone marrow immune population. Removing single-read clonotypes increased the correlation between IR-seq and RNA-seq shared clonotype proportions. IR-seq captured clonotypes at much higher depth and more reliably than RNA-seq, and smaller IR-seq throughput sufficed to identify most shared clonotypes.

The germline V gene provides CDR1 SGHAT and CDR2 FQNNGV. The CDR3 spans 14 residues, from the cysteine through the phenylalanine. Solely the CDR3 DNA is kept, with 42 bases framed from the first base. V is clipped by 5 bases and J by 6 bases, and the sequence between their germline boundaries is 14 bases long. Each patient had bone marrow sampled at the time of active disease. Ficoll-Hypaque density gradient centrifugation was used to isolate the bone marrow mononuclear cells. CD138-negative cells were obtained by negative selection after labeling with CD138 magnetic microbeads on a MACS separator, removing myeloma plasma cells. Flow cytometry with CD138 antibodies on an Attune NxT was used to check how pure the isolated cells were. Total RNA was extracted using TRIzol reagent and was quantified on a NanoDrop spectrophotometer. For each patient, paired RNA-seq and IR-seq were run on the CD138-negative bone marrow sample from that patient.

TCR libraries were built from approximately 0.4 ug RNA with the Immunoverse kit, using molecular barcoded adaptors covering alpha/delta and beta/gamma chains. The same RNA used for transcriptome sequencing was used for TCR library preparation. TCR libraries were sequenced on an Illumina HiSeq 4000 with 2 x 150 cycles. The paper's processing steps were these. TCR reads were aligned to human V, D, J and C references and assembled into CDR3 clonotypes with MiXCR, including quality filtering and error correction. The tcR package in R was used to analyze clonotype counts and gene usage diversity. Raw mapping reads were checked after the RNA-seq reads had been mapped by STAR aligner version 2.5.3a onto the human GRCh37 genome. To test how sequencing depth affects detected clonotypes, IR-seq fastq files were randomly downsampled with Seqtk 1.3. TCRdb cleaned the public reads at Q25 with fastp, built clones with MiXCR and kept in-frame beta chains. Entries that share a CDR3 protein sequence are merged under the most common genes and DNA. The V and J calls shown here were made by TCRdb, not taken from the authors' results. The sample profile shows about 22,000 distinct CDR3 sequences; roughly 15% of them were found once. The ten largest account for 66% of the sample.

This clonotype was picked up many times. This clone's antigen is unknown. Per-nucleotide qualities are absent, and no much larger clonotype sits a single base away. This chain joins TRBV11-2 to TRBJ1-5; 5 matching bases give a weak D call of TRBD1. This clonotype originated in a donor over 35 with multiple myeloma. The material sequenced was a population of CD138-negative cells sorted from bone marrow. The meaning of the sample's cell subset or site label: bone marrow mononuclear cells depleted of CD138+ plasma/myeloma cells by negative magnetic selection. The CDR3 loop reads CASSPAGRGQPQHF. The DNA reads TGTGCCAGCAGCCCCGCAGGGAGGGGTCAGCCCCAGCATTTT.